The 30 T cell receptor beta chains below were found in one sample sequenced in a study of T-cell reconstitution after alpha-beta-depleted transplantation in children. It was with unique molecular identifiers that the TCRbeta library was prepared. TCRdb recomputed calls from the PCR reads with MiXCR, one row per CDR3 protein. The table records approximately 800,000 distinct CDR3 sequences, around 15% of them present only once. Sequencing was performed on PBMCs, mostly from graft donor cells, taken 360 days after TCRalphabeta/CD19-depleted stem cell transplant. These receptors were taken from a male patient aged 10-17 years who had a stem cell transplant for acute lymphoblastic leukemia, so the T cells may come from the graft donor.

The rearrangement uses TRBV12-3 or TRBV12-4 and TRBJ2-1, with TRBD1 as a possible D gene (5 bases). The CDR3 has 15 amino acids. Deletions cut 6 bases from V and 4 bases from J, with 16 bases between. Here the CDR3 reads CASRSGNDSYNEQFF. CDR3 in DNA: TGTGCCAGCAGAAGTGGTAATGACAGTTACAATGAGCAGTTCTTC.

This clonotype was seen only once. The chain is built from TRBV20-1 and TRBJ2-4; D may be TRBD1 or TRBD2 (5 bases each). The germline CDR1 and CDR2 sequences are DFQATT and SNEGSKA (reference sequence). This CDR3 is built from 15 residues. Trimming shortened V by 2 bases and J by 2 bases, and 13 bases separated the two germline ends. The CDR3 spells CSARLQGPTKNIQYF. CDR3 DNA sequence: TGCAGTGCTAGATTGCAGGGACCAACCAAAAACATTCAGTACTTC.

In its sample, this clonotype was seen many times. V and J are TRBV7-6 and TRBJ2-7; weak D call: TRBD1 (5 bases). V lost 1 base to trimming and J lost 0 bases, with 7 bases between them. CDR1 and CDR2 (germline): SGHVS, FNYEAQ. The CDR3 is made up of 14 amino acids. CDR3 sequence (DNA): TGTGCCAGCAGCTTAGTAGACAGCTCCTACGAGCAGTACTTC. Encoded protein: CASSLVDSSYEQYF.

This clonotype appeared a few times. V gene TRBV12-3 or TRBV12-4 combines with J gene TRBJ1-1; D is ambiguous. V was clipped by 2 bases and J by 1 base, with 8 bases between them. This CDR3 is built from 14 residues. The CDR3 nucleotides read TGTGCCAGCAGTTTAATCAGTAAGAACACTGAAGCTTTCTTT. It yields the protein CASSLISKNTEAFF.

This clonotype has more than one count but fewer than ten. The rearrangement joins TRBV4-1 to TRBJ1-2; D is ambiguous. CDR3 length: 15 residues. The germline V and J ends were trimmed by 4 bases and 2 bases, with 14 bases remaining between them. Germline V gene lookup returns CDR1 MGHRA and CDR2 YSYEKL. CDR3 sequence reads: CASSLRVLRNYGYTF. The CDR3 DNA is TGCGCCAGCAGCCTCAGAGTCTTGCGAAACTATGGCTACACCTTC.

The sample holds a few counts of this clonotype. The chain has TRBV5-1 and TRBJ1-2; TRBD1 is a possible D gene (5 bases). The V end lost 3 bases, the J end lost 4 bases, and 10 bases lay between the germline ends. The CDR3 is made up of 13 amino acids. Germline loops: CDR1 SGHRS, CDR2 YFSETQ. The CDR3 reads CASSSTATYGYTF. As DNA, the CDR3 is TGCGCCAGCAGCTCGACAGCGACCTATGGCTACACCTTC.

The V and J genes are TRBV29-1 and TRBJ2-7; 8 nucleotides align to TRBD1. Germline values: CDR1 SQVTM, CDR2 ANQGSEA. This CDR3 region has 14 residues. V lost 3 bases, J lost 0 bases, and 4 bases stayed unmatched. CDR3 amino acids: CSVEEDRDSYEQYF. The CDR3 nucleotides are TGCAGCGTTGAGGAGGACAGGGACTCCTACGAGCAGTACTTC.

As for this clonotype: This may stem from a read error, because a much larger clone lies one nucleotide away. This chain uses TRBV6-6 with TRBJ1-4, with TRBD1 identical over 11 bases. The CDR3 loop spans 13 amino acids. CDR1 and CDR2 from the germline V gene are MNHNY and SVGAGI (reference sequence). Trimming cost V 6 bases and J 8 bases; bases outside gene matches: 2. CDR3 loop: CASRGTGGEKLFF. For the CDR3, the DNA is TGTGCCAGCAGGGGGACAGGGGGGGAAAAACTGTTTTTT.

This clonotype turned up a few times. J is TRBJ2-7 and V is TRBV9, with D possibly matching TRBD2 (6 bases). The V gene lost 0 bases and the J gene lost 3 bases, with 16 bases spanning the gap. Germline CDR1 SGDLS, CDR2 YYNGEE. CDR3 length equals 16 residues. The CDR3 reads CASSVGWGGIYYEQYF. The CDR3 nucleotides are TGTGCCAGCAGCGTAGGATGGGGCGGGATCTACTACGAGCAGTACTTC.

The chain carries TRBV5-1 and TRBJ2-1; D remains ambiguous. The CDR3 has 13 amino acids. Germline CDR1 and CDR2: SGHRS and YFSETQ. V dropped 8 bases and J dropped 10 bases, with 19 bases sitting between them. CDR3 loop: CASVRISGGEQFF. Written as DNA, the CDR3 is TGCGCCAGTGTCCGCATCTCCGGTGGCGAGCAGTTCTTC.

V gene TRBV6-1 combines with J gene TRBJ2-7; D could derive from TRBD1 or TRBD2 (5 bases each). The CDR3 sequence is 12 residues long. CDR1 and CDR2 (germline): MNHNS, SASEGT. V was trimmed by 7 bases and J by 3 bases, leaving 10 bases between them. In nucleotides, the CDR3 is TGTGCCAGCACTAGGGGAGTCTACGAGCAGTACTTC. Encoded protein: CASTRGVYEQYF.

The chain is built from TRBV18 and TRBJ2-5; D not resolved. Trimming shortened V by 3 bases and J by 4 bases, and 12 bases separated the two germline ends. Germline V gives CDR1 KGHSH, CDR2 LQKENI. This CDR3 is 14 amino acids long. The CDR3 sequence: CASSPIEAPETQYF. DNA for the CDR3: TGTGCCAGCTCACCGATTGAGGCCCCAGAGACCCAGTACTTC.

The CDR3 loop reads CSSRTGPYEQYF. The DNA for the CDR3 is TGCAGTTCCCGGACAGGGCCCTACGAGCAGTACTTC. The rearrangement links TRBV20-1 to TRBJ2-7; TRBD1 agrees at 8 bases. Germline assignment: CDR1 DFQATT and CDR2 SNEGSKA (reference sequence). This CDR3 contains 12 residues. J lost 2 bases, V lost 8 bases, and 5 bases had no gene match.

CDR3 sequence (DNA): TGTGCCAGCAGTTTTTTAGTTCTAGCGGGGGGGGATACGCAGTATTTT. Protein: CASSFLVLAGGDTQYF. The V gene is TRBV12-3 or TRBV12-4, the J gene TRBJ2-3; 12 positions agree with TRBD2. The trim removed 3 bases at V and 6 bases at J, leaving 7 bases unmatched. The CDR3 contains 16 residues.

The CDR3 region has the DNA TGTGCCAGCAGCTTCAGGGGTAGCGGGGGAGAGACCCAGTACTTC. This translates into CASSFRGSGGETQYF. The chain employs TRBV11-2 and TRBJ2-5, with 9 positions matching TRBD2. Germline V gene sequence: CDR1 SGHAT, CDR2 FQNNGV. The J segment lost 4 bases and the V segment lost 3 bases, leaving 6 bases of the junction unmatched. The CDR3 extends over 15 amino acids. The full variable domain, in which reference TRBV11-2 and TRBJ2-5 provide the parts outside the CDR3, is EAGVAQSPRYKIIEKRQSVAFWCNPISGHATLYWYQQILGQGPKLLIQFQNNGVVDDSQLPKDRFSAERLKGVDSTLKIQPAKLEDSAVYLCASSFRGSGGETQYFGPGTRLLVL.

This clonotype has a handful of counts. V is TRBV27 and J is TRBJ1-1; D not resolved. V was trimmed by 4 bases and J by 2 bases, leaving 14 bases between them. CDR3 length: 15 amino acids. Germline V lookup: CDR1 MNHEY, CDR2 SMNVEV (reference sequence). The CDR3 region has the DNA TGTGCCAGCAGTTCCCGGTTGGAGGGAAACACTGAAGCTTTCTTT. The encoded protein is CASSSRLEGNTEAFF.

The J gene is TRBJ2-5, the V gene TRBV20-1; D perhaps matches TRBD2 (5 bases). Germline values: CDR1 DFQATT, CDR2 SNEGSKA (reference sequence). Trimming took 3 bases from V and 4 from J, leaving 15 bases between them. CDR3 length: 14 amino acids. The CDR3 spells CSASPETGRETQYF. Written as DNA, the CDR3 is TGCAGTGCTAGCCCAGAGACGGGAAGAGAGACCCAGTACTTC.

This clonotype was observed a handful of times. V gene TRBV5-1 combines with J gene TRBJ2-5; the D is unclear. Between the trimmed V and J ends, which lost 0 bases and 7 bases, there was a span of 7 bases. The CDR3 is made up of 12 amino acids. The V gene's germline CDR1 is SGHRS and CDR2 YFSETQ. The chain's CDR3 is CASSLAMGTQYF. The CDR3, as DNA: TGCGCCAGCAGCTTGGCGATGGGGACCCAGTACTTC.

The V and J genes are TRBV6-2 or TRBV6-3 and TRBJ2-7, with 8 bases lining up with TRBD1. This CDR3 is 15 amino acids long. Germline trimming cut 6 bases from V and 5 bases from J; bases unmatched to any gene: 12. CDR1 and CDR2 (germline): MNHEY, SVGEGT. This chain's CDR3 is CASSPGTGIVHEQYF. The CDR3 nucleotides are TGTGCCAGCAGCCCCGGGACAGGTATCGTCCACGAGCAGTACTTC.

This clonotype was observed at least ten times. The J gene is TRBJ1-1, the V gene TRBV5-1; D is perhaps TRBD1 (6 bases). V was trimmed by 5 bases and J by 1 base, leaving 9 bases between them. The CDR3 consists of 13 residues. Germline CDR1 is SGHRS and CDR2 is YFSETQ. DNA for the CDR3: TGCGCCAGCAGAGAGGGGGGGAACACTGAAGCTTTCTTT. It specifies CASREGGNTEAFF.

This clonotype was counted a few times. V usage is TRBV7-7 and J usage is TRBJ2-1; D is unresolved. Germline CDR1 SSHAT, CDR2 FNYEAQ (reference sequence). The CDR3 extends over 13 amino acids. Between the trimmed V and J ends, which lost 5 bases and 8 bases, there was a span of 13 bases. CDR3 nucleotide sequence: TGTGCCAGCAGCGCCGGACGCGCGGATGAGCAGTTCTTC. This codes for CASSAGRADEQFF. Full variable domain (outside the CDR3, taken from reference TRBV7-7 and TRBJ2-1): GAGVSQSPRYKVTKRGQDVTLRCDPISSHATLYWYQQALGQGPEFLTYFNYEAQPDKSGLPSDRFSAERPEGSISTLTIQRTEQRDSAMYRCASSAGRADEQFFGPGTRLTVL.

There are many counts of this clonotype. The V gene is TRBV11-1, the J gene TRBJ2-5; weak D call: TRBD2 (6 bases). Germline values: CDR1 SGHAT, CDR2 FQDESV (reference sequence). The V end was cut by 5 bases, the J end by 4 bases, with 11 bases between. The CDR3 length is 13 residues. The CDR3: CASSPLGGETQYF. The CDR3 nucleotides are TGTGCCAGCAGCCCACTGGGGGGAGAGACCCAGTACTTC.

The CDR3 DNA reads as TGCGCCAGCAGCTTGTCCCCCTCACTAGCGGGCCCCACAGATACGCAGTATTTT. It translates to CASSLSPSLAGPTDTQYF. The V and J genes are TRBV5-1 and TRBJ2-3, with TRBD2 matching over 9 bases. CDR3 length equals 18 residues. J lost 2 bases, V lost 1 base, and 11 bases had no gene match. CDR1 and CDR2 (germline): SGHRS, YFSETQ.

The V gene is TRBV4-1, the J gene TRBJ2-7; D is ambiguous. The ends were cut back, 1 base at V and 2 bases at J, with 12 bases in the middle. The CDR3 covers 15 residues. Germline V lookup: CDR1 MGHRA, CDR2 YSYEKL. CDR3 in amino acids: CASSQVPDWAYEQYF. The DNA of the CDR3 is TGCGCCAGCAGCCAAGTCCCCGATTGGGCCTACGAGCAGTACTTC.

The rearrangement uses TRBV16 and TRBJ1-4; 9 bases agree with TRBD1. CDR3 size: 15 residues. The V and J ends lost 5 bases and 5 bases, in that order; junction bases with no gene match: 6. Looked up from germline, CDR1 is KGHSY and CDR2 is FQNENV. The CDR3 protein is CASSGWTGANEKLFF. CDR3 sequence (DNA): TGTGCCAGCAGCGGGTGGACAGGGGCAAATGAAAAACTGTTTTTT.

This clonotype was found many times. The rearrangement uses TRBV10-3 and TRBJ2-3; no firm D call. The germline V and J ends were trimmed by 0 bases and 2 bases, with 9 bases remaining between them. Germline CDR1 is ENHRY and CDR2 is SYGVKD. The CDR3 sequence is 15 residues long. CDR3 sequence reads: CAISESTMYTDTQYF. In nucleotides, the CDR3 is TGTGCCATCAGTGAGTCGACGATGTACACAGATACGCAGTATTTT.

In its sample, this clonotype was seen a few times. This chain connects TRBV11-2 to TRBJ2-7; D unclear. This CDR3 contains 16 residues. V was shortened by 5 bases and J by 2 bases, with 19 bases between the two germline ends. Germline CDR1 reads SGHAT; CDR2 reads FQNNGV. The CDR3 reads CASSRLKLALPYEQYF. The CDR3 DNA is TGTGCCAGCAGCCGATTGAAATTAGCACTCCCCTACGAGCAGTACTTC.

This clonotype appeared a few times. The V call is TRBV6-6, the J call TRBJ2-7; 7 bases align to TRBD2. Germline trimming cut 3 bases from V and 5 bases from J; bases unmatched to any gene: 10. Germline V gives CDR1 MNHNY, CDR2 SVGAGI (reference sequence). The CDR3 runs to 15 residues. The DNA of the CDR3 is TGTGCCAGCAGTTATAGCGCGGGAGTTAGCGACGAGCAGTACTTC. It specifies CASSYSAGVSDEQYF.

J is TRBJ1-5 and V is TRBV27; TRBD1 aligns across 8 bases. J was trimmed by 6 bases and V by 6 bases; bases with no gene match: 7. CDR3 length equals 14 residues. Germline V gene lookup returns CDR1 MNHEY and CDR2 SMNVEV (reference sequence). CDR3 sequence: CASRPGTGRQPQHF. The CDR3 nucleotides read TGTGCCAGCAGGCCCGGGACAGGACGTCAGCCCCAGCATTTT.

The chain joins TRBV10-3 to TRBJ2-2, with 8 bases aligning to TRBD2. Trimming at V came to 3 bases and at J to 4 bases, leaving 4 bases not matched to a gene. CDR1 is ENHRY, CDR2 SYGVKD, per germline. This CDR3 is 15 amino acids long. The CDR3 nucleotides read TGTGCCATCAGTGACCCGGGGACTAGCACCGGGGAGCTGTTTTTT. Residues: CAISDPGTSTGELFF.